The rows below give T cell receptor beta chains drawn from one sample of a study of shared clonotypes between healthy human individuals. Data came from immunoSEQ multiplex PCR; TCRdb stores just in-frame clones and leaves some out. The sample lists about 1 million clones, around four fifths occurring once. Material: memory CD4+ T cells sorted from blood. These receptors all come from a man in his late teens or twenties in good health. CDR3s include the opening cysteine and the closing phenylalanine or tryptophan. D genes are given only for firm matches. Clone size, where shown, is once, few, many, or a class for clones that have expanded.

v_call	j_call	clone_size	d_call	cdr3_nt	cdr3_aa
TRBV10-1	TRBJ2-5	-	-	TGCGCCAGCAGTGAGTCGACAAGAGAGACCCAGTACTTC	CASSESTRETQYF
TRBV6-5	TRBJ1-1	-	-	TGTGCCAGCCTTAAGAGGGGGGTGGCCACTGAAGCTTTCTTT	CASLKRGVATEAFF
TRBV10-2	TRBJ2-7	once	TRBD2	TGCGCCAGCAGTGTTTCGTTACTAGCGTTAGACTCCTACGAGCAGTACTTC	CASSVSLLALDSYEQYF
TRBV27	TRBJ2-7	-	TRBD2	TGTGCCAGCAGGCTGGTCTGGGCGGGAGCTTTCTACGAGCAGTACTTC	CASRLVWAGAFYEQYF
TRBV11-2	TRBJ2-5	-	-	TGTGCCAGCAGCTTAACAGGGAGGTATGGAGAGACCCAGTACTTC	CASSLTGRYGETQYF
TRBV7-2	TRBJ2-7	-	TRBD2	TGTGCCAGCAGCCATACTAGCGGGTCCTACGAGCAGTACTTC	CASSHTSGSYEQYF
TRBV19	TRBJ1-6	-	TRBD1	TGTGCCAGTAGTATAGGACAGGGGGCAACCTCCTATAATTCACCCCTCCACTTT	CASSIGQGATSYNSPLHF
TRBV5-1	TRBJ2-7	-	TRBD1	TGCGCCAGCAGCATCAGGACAGGGGGCTACGAGCAGTACTTC	CASSIRTGGYEQYF
TRBV6-1	TRBJ1-2	-	-	TGTGCCAGCAGCCCCGAAAACGGGGGGGTTTATGGCTACACCTTC	CASSPENGGVYGYTF
TRBV18	TRBJ2-1	once	TRBD1	TGTGCCAGCTCAGAGGACAGGGGGCGTTACAATGAGCAGTTCTTC	CASSEDRGRYNEQFF
TRBV7-2	TRBJ1-4	-	TRBD1	TGTGCCAGCAGCTTCGCGGGACAGATAGGGAATGAAAAACTGTTTTTT	CASSFAGQIGNEKLFF
TRBV7-2	TRBJ1-2	-	-	TGTGCCAGCAGCCCCAGTGGGGGCTTCTATGGCTACACCTTC	CASSPSGGFYGYTF
TRBV4-1	TRBJ2-2	-	-	TGCGCCAGCAGCCGTCCCCCAACAAATCTGGGCACCGGGGAGCTGTTTTTT	CASSRPPTNLGTGELFF
TRBV11-2	TRBJ2-7	-	TRBD2	TGTGCCAGCAGCCATCTAGCGGGAGGTATCCACGAGCAGTACTTC	CASSHLAGGIHEQYF
TRBV30	TRBJ2-5	-	TRBD2	TGTGCCTGGAGTGCGGGGGGGGGTCGGCAAGAGACCCAGTACTTC	CAWSAGGGRQETQYF
TRBV9	TRBJ1-2	few	-	TGTGCCAGCACCGCGGCAGCTAACTATGGCTACACCTTC	CASTAAANYGYTF
TRBV5-1	TRBJ2-7	-	TRBD2	TGCGCCAGCAGCTTGGGACTAGCGGGGGGAGAAGCCGAGCAGTACTTC	CASSLGLAGGEAEQYF
TRBV7-9	TRBJ1-4	-	-	TGTGCCAGCAGCTTACCCGGCGGCGGACATGAAAAACTGTTTTTT	CASSLPGGGHEKLFF
TRBV5-4	TRBJ2-5	-	-	TGTGCCAGCAGCTTGCAGGCCCAAGAGACCCAGTACTTC	CASSLQAQETQYF
TRBV7-9	TRBJ1-5	-	TRBD1	TGTGCCAGCAGCTTAGTGTCCGGGACAGGGGCAATCAGCCCCCAGCATTTT	CASSLVSGTGAISPQHF
TRBV5-1	TRBJ1-4	-	-	TGCGCCAGCAGTTTTACAGGGAGGGGTGAAAAACTGTTTTTT	CASSFTGRGEKLFF
TRBV9	TRBJ2-1	-	TRBD2	TGTGCCAGCAGCGTGACCGGGAGGGCCTACAATGAGCAGTTCTTC	CASSVTGRAYNEQFF
TRBV4-1	TRBJ2-3	-	TRBD2	TGCGCCAGCAGCCGGGGACTAGCGGGTTCAGATACGCAGTATTTT	CASSRGLAGSDTQYF
TRBV6-1	TRBJ2-3	few	-	TGTGCCAGCAGTGAAGCTGGGGGGAAGGGTACGCAGTATTTT	CASSEAGGKGTQYF
TRBV4-1	TRBJ2-3	few	-	TGCGCCAGCAGCCAAGGGAAACTCCAGACTAGCACAGATACGCAGTATTTT	CASSQGKLQTSTDTQYF
TRBV7-9	TRBJ1-5	-	-	TGTGCCAGCAGCTTAGCCCTGGCGGGACAGCCCCAGCATTTT	CASSLALAGQPQHF
TRBV27	TRBJ1-6	once	-	TGTGCCAGCAGTTTCAGCGTAAGGGGGGCGGAATCCTATAATTCACCCCTCCACTTT	CASSFSVRGAESYNSPLHF
TRBV5-8	TRBJ1-3	-	-	TGTGCCAGCAGCTTCTGGGGAATGCAGGGCAAATCTGGAAACACCATATATTTT	CASSFWGMQGKSGNTIYF
TRBV5-6	TRBJ2-5	-	TRBD2	TGTGCCAGCAGCTTGTTGAGCGGGGATCTAAAGACCCAGTACTTC	CASSLLSGDLKTQYF
TRBV5-6	TRBJ2-3	-	-	TGTGCCAGCAGCTTGGGTCAGAGCACAGATACGCAGTATTTT	CASSLGQSTDTQYF
TRBV2	TRBJ1-4	-	-	TGTGCCAGCAAGGACAATCGGGAAAAACTGTTTTTT	CASKDNREKLFF
TRBV7-8	TRBJ2-3	-	TRBD2	TGTGCCAGCAGCTCGGGACTAGCGGGAGTAGAAAATACGCAGTATTTT	CASSSGLAGVENTQYF
TRBV28	TRBJ1-2	-	-	TGTGCCAGCAGTACAGGGTTAGACTATGGCTACACCTTC	CASSTGLDYGYTF
TRBV10-1	TRBJ1-2	many	-	TGCGCCAGCAGTGAGTCGGTAGGGGTTGGCTACACCTTC	CASSESVGVGYTF
TRBV5-1	TRBJ1-1	-	-	TGCGCCAGCAGTGGACAGAACACTGAAGCTTTCTTT	CASSGQNTEAFF
TRBV7-9	TRBJ1-2	-	-	TGTGCCAGCACCCCAAGGTGGGCAGCCTCGGCCCCGAACTATGGCTACACCTTC	CASTPRWAASAPNYGYTF
TRBV9	TRBJ1-5	-	-	TGTGCCAGCAGCGTAGATCCTTCTCAGCCCCAGCATTTT	CASSVDPSQPQHF
TRBV19	TRBJ2-2	few	-	TGTGCCAGTAGTAACGGCCGGGGGGCCGGACTTATGAACACCGGGGAGCTGTTTTTT	CASSNGRGAGLMNTGELFF
TRBV15	TRBJ2-7	-	-	TGTGCCACCAGCAGAAAAACGACCTCCTACGAGCAGTACTTC	CATSRKTTSYEQYF
TRBV6-1	TRBJ1-1	-	-	TGTGCCAGCAGTGGTTTCTTGTTCACTGAAGCTTTCTTT	CASSGFLFTEAFF
TRBV6-5	TRBJ2-5	-	-	TGTGCCAGCAGTTACTCGGGCAGGTCGTACCAAGAGACCCAGTACTTC	CASSYSGRSYQETQYF
TRBV6-6	TRBJ1-2	-	TRBD1	TGTGCCAGCAGTTACGCCGCAGGGGGGGATAACTATGGCTACACCTTC	CASSYAAGGDNYGYTF
TRBV7-9	TRBJ2-5	-	-	TGTGCCAGCAGCCTGGCTTCGTTTCTGGGAGAGACCCAGTACTTC	CASSLASFLGETQYF
TRBV6-5	TRBJ2-7	once	TRBD1	TGTGCCAGCAGGTTACGGGACAGCTCCTACGAGCAGTACTTC	CASRLRDSSYEQYF
TRBV2	TRBJ1-1	-	-	TGTGCCAGCAGTGTATTGGGGGAGCGGGCTGAAGCTTTCTTT	CASSVLGERAEAFF
TRBV6-1	TRBJ2-2	-	TRBD1	TGTGCCAGCACTTGGGACAGGGGCACCGGGGAGCTGTTTTTT	CASTWDRGTGELFF
TRBV10-3	TRBJ2-2	-	TRBD1	TGTGCCACCCGTGGAGGGACAGGGGTCACCGGGGAGCTGTTTTTT	CATRGGTGVTGELFF
TRBV5-4	TRBJ2-1	-	TRBD1	TGTGCCAGCAGCTACGACAGGGGGGATTACAATGAGCAGTTCTTC	CASSYDRGDYNEQFF
TRBV30	TRBJ1-5	few	-	TGTGCCTGGAGGAATAGCAATCAGCCCCAGCATTTT	CAWRNSNQPQHF
TRBV10-1	TRBJ2-3	few	TRBD2	TGCGCCAGCAGTGAGTCGGCGGGAGGGACAGATACGCAGTATTTT	CASSESAGGTDTQYF
TRBV7-8	TRBJ2-6	few	TRBD1	TGTGCCAGCAGCTTAGAAGGGACAGGGTCTGGGGCCAACGTCCTGACTTTC	CASSLEGTGSGANVLTF
TRBV15	TRBJ2-1	once	TRBD1	TGTGCCACCAGCAGCGGGGGGACAGGGATGAATGAGCAGTTCTTC	CATSSGGTGMNEQFF
TRBV10-2	TRBJ1-2	many	TRBD1	TGCGCCAGCACCAGACAGGGGGCTTGGCATGGCTACACCTTC	CASTRQGAWHGYTF
TRBV5-5	TRBJ1-1	once	TRBD1	TGTGCCAGCAGCGAGGGACAGGGAACCACTGAAGCTTTCTTT	CASSEGQGTTEAFF
TRBV5-1	TRBJ2-1	-	TRBD2	TGCGCCAGCAGCTTGCGACTAGCGGGGGCCTACAATGAGCAGTTCTTC	CASSLRLAGAYNEQFF